Following are 23 T cell receptor beta chains from one sample sequenced in a study of CD8 T cells in ankylosing spondylitis. TCRdb redid the calling of the 5' RACE reads with MiXCR, one entry per CDR3 protein. The sample records a few hundred thousand distinct CDR3 sequences, approximately 20% being singletons. The sequenced sample consisted of blood, either unsorted or a sorted T cell fraction (not recorded which). Receptors were obtained from a male donor with ankylosing spondylitis or in good health (not recorded which).

Concerning this clonotype: A much larger clone sits a single nucleotide away, making a read error possible. The V gene is TRBV4-1, the J gene TRBJ2-2, with D possibly being TRBD1 or TRBD2 (5 bases each). Trimming took 5 bases from V and 1 from J, leaving 14 bases between them. This CDR3 contains 16 residues. Germline V gene sequence: CDR1 MGHRA, CDR2 YSYEKL. The CDR3 is CASSRTGRKNTGELFF. CDR3 nucleotide sequence: TGCGCCAGCAGCAGGACGGGGCGAAAGAACACCGGGGAGCTGTTTTTT.

The sample holds a few counts of this clonotype. The rearrangement links TRBV21-1 to TRBJ2-7; the table's TRBD1 call for D was not verified on the DNA. TRBV21-1 is deemed a pseudogene. This CDR3 region has 19 residues. CDR3 residues: CASSKAEGRPDRVTYEQYF. CDR3 nucleotides: TGTGCCAGCAGCAAAGCGGAGGGGAGGCCGGACAGGGTGACCTACGAGCAGTACTTC.

Judged by abundance, this clonotype is medium-sized. V is TRBV9 and J is TRBJ1-1; possibly TRBD1 for D (5 bases). V was clipped by 1 base and J by 7 bases, with 11 bases between them. Germline V gene lookup returns CDR1 SGDLS and CDR2 YYNGEE. The CDR3 covers 13 residues. The CDR3 is CASSVNLGDEAFF. CDR3 DNA sequence: TGTGCCAGCAGCGTAAACCTGGGGGATGAAGCTTTCTTT.

There are a few counts of this clonotype. The rearrangement uses TRBV6-2 or TRBV6-3 and TRBJ2-1; D is possibly TRBD1 (6 bases). V shed 4 bases and J shed 5 bases, with 27 bases lying between them. The length of the CDR3 is 19 residues. Germline V gene lookup returns CDR1 MNHEY and CDR2 SVGEGT. CDR3 DNA: TGTGCCAGCAGTTCCCCATACAGGGAGCTATTGCATAGGAACAATGAGCAGTTCTTC. Residues: CASSSPYRELLHRNNEQFF.

The chain couples TRBV7-3 to TRBJ2-5; TRBD1 might be the D (5 bases). Trimming took off 5 bases at V and 5 bases at J, with 21 bases between the two ends. This CDR3 has 16 residues. Germline CDR1 SGHTA, CDR2 FQGTGA. CDR3 nucleotide sequence: TGTGCCAGCAGCGTAGGATTACAGGTCTGGCAGGAGACCCAGTACTTC. This translates into CASSVGLQVWQETQYF.

The gene calls are TRBV4-1 and TRBJ2-1; 7 bases map to TRBD2. Germline V gives CDR1 MGHRA, CDR2 YSYEKL. V was clipped by 0 bases and J by 10 bases; unmatched bases: 12. The CDR3 runs to 16 residues. The CDR3 DNA sequence: TGCGCCAGCAGCCAAGATCCTAGCGGTGGCTCCTGGGAGCAGTTCTTC. Its protein product is CASSQDPSGGSWEQFF.

This clonotype was detected ten times or more. This sequence joins TRBV4-1 and TRBJ2-7, with a possible D match to TRBD1 (5 bases). The CDR3 is 14 residues long. Deletions cut 1 base from V and 2 bases from J, with 9 bases between. Germline V gene lookup returns CDR1 MGHRA and CDR2 YSYEKL. The CDR3 bases are TGCGCCAGCAGCCAAGTGCCAGGGACCTACGAGCAGTACTTC. Protein sequence: CASSQVPGTYEQYF.

This clonotype occurred a few times. This chain links TRBV27 with TRBJ1-5; 7 bases are shared with TRBD1. CDR1 and CDR2 (germline): MNHEY, SMNVEV (reference sequence). V lost 6 bases and J lost 3; bases outside the gene matches: 8. The CDR3 has 15 amino acids. This CDR3 is CASRTDRASNQPQHF. CDR3 bases: TGTGCCAGCAGGACCGACAGGGCCTCCAATCAGCCCCAGCATTTT.

This chain connects TRBV20-1 to TRBJ2-1; possibly TRBD2 for D (5 bases). CDR3 length: 16 amino acids. Germline-derived CDR1 and CDR2 are DFQATT and SNEGSKA (reference sequence). V was cut by 0 bases and J by 8 bases, with 20 bases left in between. Written as DNA, the CDR3 is TGCAGTGCTAGAGAACGGTTTAGCGTTCACCACCATGAGCAGTTCTTC. Its translation is CSARERFSVHHHEQFF.

This clonotype appeared a few times. Here the CDR3 DNA reads TGTGCCAGCAGCGTAGGGGGACAGGGGGGGAATGAGCAGTTCTTC. It specifies CASSVGGQGGNEQFF. V and J are TRBV9 and TRBJ2-1; 11 positions match TRBD1. The CDR3 sequence is 15 residues long. Germline CDR1 is SGDLS and CDR2 is YYNGEE. After removal of 0 bases from V and 7 bases from J, the junction contained 3 bases not matched to a gene.

This clonotype was seen many times. The gene calls are TRBV19 and TRBJ2-1; no firm D call. The length of the CDR3 is 15 residues. V shed 3 bases and J shed 3 bases, with 12 bases lying between them. Germline CDR1 LNHDA, CDR2 SQIVND (reference sequence). CDR3 DNA: TGTGCCAGTAGTATGGAGCTGTCCGTCTACAATGAGCAGTTCTTC. It specifies CASSMELSVYNEQFF.

The table lists this clonotype with many counts. The rearrangement uses TRBV4-1 and TRBJ2-7; either TRBD1 or TRBD2 may fit D (5 bases each). V was shortened by 5 bases and J by 6 bases, with 14 bases between the two germline ends. Germline V gene data show CDR1 as MGHRA and CDR2 as YSYEKL. The CDR3 spans 13 residues. CDR3 loop: CASSYPGAVEQYF. For the CDR3, the DNA is TGCGCCAGCAGCTACCCCGGGGCGGTCGAGCAGTACTTC.

The sample holds many counts of this clonotype. The J gene is TRBJ2-7, the V gene TRBV12-3 or TRBV12-4; D is undetermined. Trimming left V 3 bases short and J 3 bases short, with 6 bases between. The CDR3 is 12 amino acids. The CDR3 sequence: CASSLELYEQYF. Here the CDR3 DNA reads TGTGCCAGCAGTTTGGAGCTCTACGAGCAGTACTTC.

This chain links TRBV28 with TRBJ2-7; D is possibly TRBD2 (6 bases). The CDR3 extends over 13 amino acids. Germline CDR1 reads MDHEN; CDR2 reads SYDVKM. Trimming removed 8 bases at V and 4 bases at J, with 15 bases between. The CDR3 reads CASGVSSDYEQYF. In DNA form, the CDR3 reads TGTGCCAGCGGGGTGTCTAGCGATTACGAGCAGTACTTC.

This clonotype was seen more than once but under ten times. The chain has TRBV9 and TRBJ1-5; D is perhaps TRBD1 (5 bases). V lost 0 bases, J lost 4 bases, and 11 bases lay in between. The CDR3 sequence is 15 residues long. Germline CDR1 is SGDLS and CDR2 is YYNGEE. The CDR3: CASSVGGSANQPQHF. The CDR3 DNA reads TGTGCCAGCAGCGTAGGGGGGTCAGCTAATCAGCCCCAGCATTTT.

This clonotype came up many times. In nucleotides, the CDR3 is TGTGCCAGCAGTTACGGGACAGTCGAACACACTGAAGCTTTCTTT. Its protein is CASSYGTVEHTEAFF. This chain joins TRBV6-2 or TRBV6-3 and TRBJ1-1; 7 bases map to TRBD1. CDR1 is MNHEY, CDR2 SVGEGT, per germline. The CDR3 contains 15 residues. V trimming: 2 bases; J trimming: 3 bases; junction bases outside the gene matches: 6.

The chain links TRBV7-2 to TRBJ2-1, with TRBD1 as a possible D gene (6 bases). V was shortened by 5 bases and J by 0 bases, with 14 bases between the two germline ends. The CDR3 runs to 16 residues. CDR1 SGHTA and CDR2 FQGNSA come from the germline V gene. CDR3 bases: TGTGCCAGCAGCCCCCCGGGACACTTCTCCTACAATGAGCAGTTCTTC. It encodes CASSPPGHFSYNEQFF.

A few counts support this clonotype. The genes are TRBV4-3 and TRBJ1-2, with no clear D. Germline CDR1 LGHNA, CDR2 YSLEER. This CDR3 spans 15 amino acids. Trimming took 0 bases from V and 0 from J, leaving 8 bases between them. The chain's CDR3 is CASSQDPVTNYGYTF. CDR3 DNA: TGCGCCAGCAGCCAAGATCCGGTTACTAACTATGGCTACACCTTC.

The chain has TRBV4-3 and TRBJ2-3, with TRBD2 matching 7 bases. V gave up 0 bases and J gave up 3 bases; unmatched junction bases: 6. The CDR3 runs 16 residues. Looked up from germline, CDR1 is LGHNA and CDR2 is YSLEER. The CDR3 reads CASSQESGRHTDTQYF. The DNA of the CDR3 is TGCGCCAGCAGCCAAGAATCCGGGAGGCATACAGATACGCAGTATTTT.

The rearrangement uses TRBV4-1 and TRBJ1-6, with 7 bases lining up with TRBD1. This CDR3 comprises 18 residues. Trimming cost V 0 bases and J 11 bases; bases outside gene matches: 16. The germline gives CDR1 MGHRA, CDR2 YSYEKL. CDR3 amino acids: CASSQDGAEGAIVAPLHF. The DNA of the CDR3 is TGCGCCAGCAGCCAAGATGGGGCGGAGGGGGCGATTGTGGCACCCCTCCACTTT.

The J gene is TRBJ2-3, the V gene TRBV27, with 8 bases fitting TRBD2. The CDR3 spans 15 residues. Germline assignment: CDR1 MNHEY and CDR2 SMNVEV (reference sequence). With 2 bases clipped from V and 1 base from J, the junction kept 2 bases outside the gene matches. The CDR3 loop is CASSLKTSGTDTQYF. CDR3 sequence (DNA): TGTGCCAGCAGTTTAAAGACTAGCGGCACAGATACGCAGTATTTT.

This clonotype has more than one count but fewer than ten. This chain joins TRBV28 and TRBJ1-1; no firm D call. Germline loops: CDR1 MDHEN, CDR2 SYDVKM. The ends were cut back, 5 bases at V and 3 bases at J, with 13 bases in the middle. This CDR3 comprises 14 residues. CDR3 region: CASSLTVRDTEAFF. CDR3 nucleotide sequence: TGTGCCAGCAGTCTCACGGTGCGCGACACTGAAGCTTTCTTT.

The V gene is TRBV29-1, the J gene TRBJ1-2, with D unclear. Germline V gene sequence: CDR1 SQVTM, CDR2 ANQGSEA. The CDR3 sequence is 11 residues long. V was shortened by 4 bases and J by 1 base, with 4 bases between the two germline ends. The CDR3 bases are TGCAGCGTTGTTGATAACTATGGCTACACCTTC. Translated: CSVVDNYGYTF.